This T cell receptor beta chain was documented in a study of blood T cell repertoires in COVID-19. Study-wide background: The origin of the acute and convalescent COVID-19 samples was the United States, Italy and Spain. From T cells, B-cell-depleted T cells, or PBMCs came the material, which was cDNA or gDNA.

In the original processing: The assay estimated nucleated cells by amplifying reference gene primers. Clones were read by immunoSEQ multiplex PCR, and TCRdb kept only the in-frame ones, dropping some. V and J calls and clone size are those listed in that table; D and trimming were worked out from the DNA. The table has approximately 50,000 clones, around 85% seen once. V shed 0 bases and J shed 2 bases, with 7 bases lying between them. The CDR3 is 14 residues long. From germline, CDR1 is MGHRA and CDR2 YSYEKL. This receptor was taken from a human donor in a cohort sampled during active COVID-19. Material for sequencing was peripheral blood. This chain connects TRBV4-1 to TRBJ1-2, with no clear D. CDR3 sequence: CASSQDHWNYGYTF. The CDR3 bases are TGCGCCAGCAGCCAAGATCACTGGAACTATGGCTACACCTTC.